These T cell receptor beta chains were read from a single sample in a study of PD-1 blockade in classical Hodgkin lymphoma. Repertoires were generated with immunoSEQ multiplex PCR, while TCRdb's copy carries only in-frame clones and drops some. Of about 47,000 clones listed, 70% to 80% are singletons. Sequenced here: peripheral blood mononuclear cells (PBMCs), sampled before the fourth cycle of nivolumab. Source of these receptors: a human donor with classical Hodgkin lymphoma. The CDR3 runs from the conserved cysteine through the conserved F or W. The D gene is left open where the match is weak. A clone size is listed for some rows: how often the clone was seen (once, few, many), or a class if it is expanded.

d_gene,abundance,j_gene,v_gene,CDR3nt,CDR3aa
.,.,TRBJ1-2,TRBV11-2,TGTGCCAGCAGCACCCGCCCTTTGACGACCCATAACTATGGCTACACCTTC,CASSTRPLTTHNYGYTF
.,.,TRBJ2-7,TRBV20-1,TGCAGCCTATCGGACGGTTACGAGCAGTACTTC,CSLSDGYEQYF
.,once,TRBJ1-6,TRBV4-3,TGCGCCAGCAGCCAAGAGAGGGGGGGGTTCCTTAGCTCCTATAATTCACCCCTCCACTTT,CASSQERGGFLSSYNSPLHF
.,.,TRBJ1-1,TRBV5-1,TGCGCCAGCAGGGAGGTCCAGGGAGGGGGGTACACTGAAGCTTTCTTT,CASREVQGGGYTEAFF
TRBD2,.,TRBJ2-2,TRBV5-1,TGCGCCAGCAGCTTGAGCGGGGGGGCCCAGGAGAACACCGGGGAGCTGTTTTTT,CASSLSGGAQENTGELFF
TRBD1,.,TRBJ1-2,TRBV5-1,TGCGCCAGCAGCGGCGGGACAGGGGAAGGTCGCGGCTACACCTTC,CASSGGTGEGRGYTF
TRBD1,few,TRBJ1-1,TRBV6-6,TGTGCCAGCAGTTACCCGGGACAGGGAGGGACTGAAGCTTTCTTT,CASSYPGQGGTEAFF
.,.,TRBJ1-2,TRBV2,TGTGCCAGCAGTGTGGGTTTTGCCGGCTACACCTTC,CASSVGFAGYTF
.,.,TRBJ1-2,TRBV11-2,TGTGCCAGCAGCTTAGGCCGTGATGGCTACACCTTC,CASSLGRDGYTF
.,.,TRBJ2-7,TRBV5-1,TGCGCCAGCAGCCCCCCCACCAGGTCCTACGAGCAGTACTTC,CASSPPTRSYEQYF
.,.,TRBJ2-1,TRBV27,TGTGCCAGCAGTCCGACAGTAGACAATGAGCAGTTCTTC,CASSPTVDNEQFF
.,.,TRBJ2-1,TRBV27,TGTGCCAGCAGTTTATCGAGGGACACCTACAATGAGCAGTTCTTC,CASSLSRDTYNEQFF
TRBD1,.,TRBJ2-1,TRBV27,TGTGCCAGCAGTTTATCCGGGACAGGAATTGAGCAGTTCTTC,CASSLSGTGIEQFF
.,.,TRBJ2-1,TRBV27,TGTGCCAGCAGTCTGGGACATCTGTACAATGAGCAGTTCTTC,CASSLGHLYNEQFF